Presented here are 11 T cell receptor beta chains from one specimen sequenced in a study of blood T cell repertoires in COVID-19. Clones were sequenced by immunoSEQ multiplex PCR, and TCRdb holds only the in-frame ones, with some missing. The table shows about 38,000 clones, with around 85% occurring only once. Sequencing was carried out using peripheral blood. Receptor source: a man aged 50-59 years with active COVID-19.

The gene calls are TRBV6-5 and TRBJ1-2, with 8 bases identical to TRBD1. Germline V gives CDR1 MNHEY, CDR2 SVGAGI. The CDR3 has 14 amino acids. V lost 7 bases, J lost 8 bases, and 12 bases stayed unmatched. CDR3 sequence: CASTLHQGARGYTF. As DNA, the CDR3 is TGTGCCAGCACCCTACACCAGGGGGCACGGGGCTACACCTTC.

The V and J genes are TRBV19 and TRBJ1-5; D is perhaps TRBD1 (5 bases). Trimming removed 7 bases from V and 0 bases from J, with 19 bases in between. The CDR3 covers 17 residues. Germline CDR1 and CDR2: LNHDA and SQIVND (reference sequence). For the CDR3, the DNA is TGTGCCAGTACCAATGGGGCGGATACCTATAGCAATCAGCCCCAGCATTTT. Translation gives CASTNGADTYSNQPQHF.

Written as DNA, the CDR3 is TGTGCCAGCTCACAGGCTACGCAGTATTTT. This translates into CASSQATQYF. This chain uses TRBV2 with TRBJ2-3, with D possibly being TRBD1 (5 bases). Germline lookup yields CDR1 SNHLY and CDR2 FYNNEI. The CDR3 consists of 10 residues. Trimming removed 8 bases at V and 8 bases at J, with 8 bases between.

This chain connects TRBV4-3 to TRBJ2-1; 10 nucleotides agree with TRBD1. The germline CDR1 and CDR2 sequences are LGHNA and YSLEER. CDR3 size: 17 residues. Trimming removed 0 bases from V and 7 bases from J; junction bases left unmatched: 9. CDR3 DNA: TGCGCCAGCAGCCAAGATTGGGGACAGGGGCCGAAAAATGAGCAGTTCTTC. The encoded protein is CASSQDWGQGPKNEQFF.

CDR3: CASSYRGIGGELFF. The CDR3 bases are TGTGCCAGCAGTTATCGAGGGATTGGCGGGGAGCTGTTTTTT. The chain employs TRBV6-2 or TRBV6-3 and TRBJ2-2; maybe TRBD2 (5 bases). CDR1 is MNHEY, CDR2 SVGEGT, per germline. Trimming pared 3 bases from V and 7 bases from J, leaving 12 bases between. This CDR3 contains 14 residues.

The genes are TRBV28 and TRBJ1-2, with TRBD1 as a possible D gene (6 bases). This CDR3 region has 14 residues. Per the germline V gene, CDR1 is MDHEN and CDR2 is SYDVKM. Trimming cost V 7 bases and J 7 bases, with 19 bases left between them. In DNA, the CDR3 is TGTGCCAGCACGCCGCGTACAGGGATTTTTGGCTACACCTTC. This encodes CASTPRTGIFGYTF.

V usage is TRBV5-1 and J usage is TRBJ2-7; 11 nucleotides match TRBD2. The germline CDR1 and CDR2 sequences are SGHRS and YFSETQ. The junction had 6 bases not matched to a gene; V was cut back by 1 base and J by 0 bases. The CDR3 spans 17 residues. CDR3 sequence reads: CASSLSASGGLSYEQYF. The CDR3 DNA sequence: TGCGCCAGCAGCTTGTCGGCTAGCGGGGGGCTCTCCTACGAGCAGTACTTC. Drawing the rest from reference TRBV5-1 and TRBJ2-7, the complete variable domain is KAGVTQTPRYLIKTRGQQVTLSCSPISGHRSVSWYQQTPGQGLQFLFEYFSETQRNKGNFPGRFSGRQFSNSRSEMNVSTLELGDSALYLCASSLSASGGLSYEQYFGPGTRLTVT.

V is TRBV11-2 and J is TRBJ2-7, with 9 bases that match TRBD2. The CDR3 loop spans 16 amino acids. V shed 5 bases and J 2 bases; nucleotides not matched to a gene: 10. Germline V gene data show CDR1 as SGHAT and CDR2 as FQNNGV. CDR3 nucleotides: TGTGCCAGCAGCCCCGGGGCCTTAGCGGGGGCCTACGAGCAGTACTTC. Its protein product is CASSPGALAGAYEQYF.

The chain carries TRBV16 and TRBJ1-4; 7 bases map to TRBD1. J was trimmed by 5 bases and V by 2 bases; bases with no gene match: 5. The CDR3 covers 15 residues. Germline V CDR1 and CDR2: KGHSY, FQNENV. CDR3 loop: CASSQVQTGNEKLFF. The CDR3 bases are TGTGCCAGCAGCCAAGTTCAGACAGGGAATGAAAAACTGTTTTTT.

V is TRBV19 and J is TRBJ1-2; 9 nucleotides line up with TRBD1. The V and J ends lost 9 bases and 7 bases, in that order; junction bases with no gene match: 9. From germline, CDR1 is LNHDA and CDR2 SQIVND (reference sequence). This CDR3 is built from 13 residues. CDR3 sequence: CASEPGQGRGYTF. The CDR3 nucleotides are TGTGCCAGCGAACCGGGACAGGGACGTGGCTACACCTTC.

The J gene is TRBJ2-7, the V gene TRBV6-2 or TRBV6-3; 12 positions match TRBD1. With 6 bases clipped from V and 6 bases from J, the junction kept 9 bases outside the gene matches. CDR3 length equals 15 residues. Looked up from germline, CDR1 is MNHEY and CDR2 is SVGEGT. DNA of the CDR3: TGTGCCAGCAGCCGACCCGGGACAGGGGGCTCCGAGCAGTACTTC. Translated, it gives CASSRPGTGGSEQYF.